This is a list of T cell receptor beta chains from one sample in a study of blood T cell repertoires in COVID-19. Assay used: immunoSEQ multiplex PCR; TCRdb lists only in-frame clones, some missing. Of 120,000 or so clones detected, 88% appear once; the ten largest clones hold almost 0.9%. Input material: peripheral blood. Every receptor here comes from a woman aged 45-65 years with active or convalescent COVID-19. Both conserved end residues are part of each CDR3. The order of the fields is clone size, D gene, V gene, J gene, CDR3 DNA, CDR3 protein. The D gene is left open where the match is weak. Some rows have no size entry. The others give once, few or many, or a class for an expanded clone.

clone_size: -; d_call: -; v_call: TRBV29-1; j_call: TRBJ2-1; cdr3_nt: TGCAGCGTTGAAGGCAGGGTGGGCAATGAGCAGTTCTTC; cdr3_aa: CSVEGRVGNEQFF
clone_size: -; d_call: -; v_call: TRBV5-1; j_call: TRBJ2-1; cdr3_nt: TGCGCCAGCAGCTTGGGAGGGACTTCAGAGCAGTTCTTC; cdr3_aa: CASSLGGTSEQFF
clone_size: -; d_call: TRBD1; v_call: TRBV6-6; j_call: TRBJ2-3; cdr3_nt: TGTGCCAGCAGGCCGGACAGGAGCACAGATACGCAGTATTTT; cdr3_aa: CASRPDRSTDTQYF
clone_size: -; d_call: TRBD1; v_call: TRBV9; j_call: TRBJ1-2; cdr3_nt: TGTGCCAGCAGCGGGGGCCACCGGGACAGGGACTCGATCTATGGCTACACCTTC; cdr3_aa: CASSGGHRDRDSIYGYTF
clone_size: few; d_call: -; v_call: TRBV27; j_call: TRBJ1-1; cdr3_nt: TGTGCCAGCAGTTCCCAGACAGGAGGAGCTGTTAGTGCTTTCTTT; cdr3_aa: CASSSQTGGAVSAFF
clone_size: -; d_call: TRBD1; v_call: TRBV2; j_call: TRBJ1-1; cdr3_nt: TGTGCCAGCAGCCCTAAACAGGGGATAAGTACTGAAGCTTTCTTT; cdr3_aa: CASSPKQGISTEAFF
clone_size: -; d_call: -; v_call: TRBV4-1; j_call: TRBJ2-7; cdr3_nt: TGCGCCAGCAGCGGGCTCTCCTACGAGCAGTACTTC; cdr3_aa: CASSGLSYEQYF
clone_size: -; d_call: TRBD1; v_call: TRBV4-2; j_call: TRBJ2-2; cdr3_nt: TGTGCCAGCAGCCAATATGTTGGGACAGGCGGCAGGGAGCTGTTTTTT; cdr3_aa: CASSQYVGTGGRELFF
clone_size: -; d_call: TRBD1; v_call: TRBV5-1; j_call: TRBJ1-2; cdr3_nt: TGCGCCAGCATAAGCGGACAGGGCAACTATGGCTACACCTTC; cdr3_aa: CASISGQGNYGYTF
clone_size: -; d_call: TRBD2; v_call: TRBV7-3; j_call: TRBJ2-7; cdr3_nt: TGTGCCAGCAGCCGTAGCGGGAGCTACGAGCAGTACTTC; cdr3_aa: CASSRSGSYEQYF
clone_size: -; d_call: TRBD1; v_call: TRBV5-1; j_call: TRBJ2-3; cdr3_nt: TGCGCCAGCAGCTCGGGACAGGGAGGTCAAGATACGCAGTATTTT; cdr3_aa: CASSSGQGGQDTQYF
clone_size: -; d_call: -; v_call: TRBV9; j_call: TRBJ2-5; cdr3_nt: TGTGCCAGCAGCGTAGGTTGGCGGGGTTCAGAGACCCAGTACTTC; cdr3_aa: CASSVGWRGSETQYF
clone_size: -; d_call: TRBD1; v_call: TRBV7-9; j_call: TRBJ1-4; cdr3_nt: TGTGCCAGCAGCGTCAGGGGGGCTAATGAAAAACTGTTTTTT; cdr3_aa: CASSVRGANEKLFF
clone_size: -; d_call: TRBD2; v_call: TRBV7-2; j_call: TRBJ2-2; cdr3_nt: TGTGCCAGCAGCTTATATGTAGCGGGAGGGCCCGGGGAGCTGTTTTTT; cdr3_aa: CASSLYVAGGPGELFF
clone_size: -; d_call: TRBD2; v_call: TRBV2; j_call: TRBJ2-1; cdr3_nt: TGTGCCAGCATCGGGCCCGGACTAGCGGGAGTCCGGGAGCAGTTCTTC; cdr3_aa: CASIGPGLAGVREQFF
clone_size: -; d_call: -; v_call: TRBV18; j_call: TRBJ2-1; cdr3_nt: TGTGCCAGCTCACCTGAGGTGGATGAGCAGTTCTTC; cdr3_aa: CASSPEVDEQFF
clone_size: -; d_call: -; v_call: TRBV12-3/TRBV12-4; j_call: TRBJ2-7; cdr3_nt: TGTGCCAGCAGTTTTAGCTACGAGCAGTACTTC; cdr3_aa: CASSFSYEQYF
clone_size: -; d_call: -; v_call: TRBV28; j_call: TRBJ1-1; cdr3_nt: TGTGCCAGCAGTTTAAAATCGTTAGGACAATTGAACACTGAAGCTTTCTTT; cdr3_aa: CASSLKSLGQLNTEAFF
clone_size: -; d_call: TRBD1; v_call: TRBV7-9; j_call: TRBJ1-2; cdr3_nt: TGTGCCAGCAGCTTGCAGGGGGCGGTGAGCTATGGCTACACCTTC; cdr3_aa: CASSLQGAVSYGYTF
clone_size: once; d_call: -; v_call: TRBV19; j_call: TRBJ1-4; cdr3_nt: TGTGCCAGCCAAGGTGGGCCGAGTGGTGAAAAACTGTTTTTT; cdr3_aa: CASQGGPSGEKLFF
clone_size: few; d_call: TRBD1; v_call: TRBV19; j_call: TRBJ1-5; cdr3_nt: TGTGCCAGTAGTATACGTGCAGGGGGTCAGCCCCAGCATTTT; cdr3_aa: CASSIRAGGQPQHF
clone_size: -; d_call: TRBD2; v_call: TRBV4-2; j_call: TRBJ2-1; cdr3_nt: TGTGCCAGCAGACTGTCCTTGGGGGGGGCCTACAATGAGCAGTTCTTC; cdr3_aa: CASRLSLGGAYNEQFF
clone_size: -; d_call: TRBD1; v_call: TRBV6-4; j_call: TRBJ1-4; cdr3_nt: TGTGCCAGCGAAGGTCCCAAACAGGGGAATGAAAAACTGTTTTTT; cdr3_aa: CASEGPKQGNEKLFF
clone_size: -; d_call: TRBD2; v_call: TRBV9; j_call: TRBJ2-4; cdr3_nt: TGTGCCAGCAGCGCCTCTGGGGCGGGAGGGCTTGAAAACATTCAGTACTTC; cdr3_aa: CASSASGAGGLENIQYF
clone_size: -; d_call: -; v_call: TRBV5-4; j_call: TRBJ2-1; cdr3_nt: TGTGCCAGCAGCCCCGGGACTGAGTCTGATGAGCAGTTCTTC; cdr3_aa: CASSPGTESDEQFF
clone_size: -; d_call: -; v_call: TRBV19; j_call: TRBJ2-3; cdr3_nt: TGTGCCAGTAGTGCACCTTCGGTAGATACGCAGTATTTT; cdr3_aa: CASSAPSVDTQYF
clone_size: -; d_call: TRBD2; v_call: TRBV7-6; j_call: TRBJ2-5; cdr3_nt: TGTGCCAGCAGCTTAGGAGTAGCGGGAGGCCGAGGCCAAGAGACCCAGTACTTC; cdr3_aa: CASSLGVAGGRGQETQYF
clone_size: -; d_call: -; v_call: TRBV11-2; j_call: TRBJ1-1; cdr3_nt: TGTGCCAGCAGCTTAGGGGAGGTCGGGGAAGCTTTCTTT; cdr3_aa: CASSLGEVGEAFF
clone_size: few; d_call: -; v_call: TRBV6-5; j_call: TRBJ1-2; cdr3_nt: TGTGCCAGCAGTTACTCGGCAGGGAACTATGGCTACACCTTC; cdr3_aa: CASSYSAGNYGYTF
clone_size: -; d_call: TRBD1; v_call: TRBV3-1/TRBV3-2; j_call: TRBJ1-3; cdr3_nt: TGTGCCAGCAGCGGAGGGGGCTTTGGAAACACCATATATTTT; cdr3_aa: CASSGGGFGNTIYF
clone_size: -; d_call: -; v_call: TRBV2; j_call: TRBJ1-3; cdr3_nt: TGTGCCAGCGAGTCAGGGAGGGACTCTGGAAACACCATATATTTT; cdr3_aa: CASESGRDSGNTIYF
clone_size: -; d_call: TRBD1; v_call: TRBV20-1; j_call: TRBJ1-1; cdr3_nt: TGCAGTGCTAGTGCCTCCTTACAGGGGGCTGAAGCTTTCTTT; cdr3_aa: CSASASLQGAEAFF
clone_size: -; d_call: TRBD2; v_call: TRBV7-9; j_call: TRBJ2-1; cdr3_nt: TGTGCCAGCAGACTAGCGGGAGGGGTTGAGCAGTTCTTC; cdr3_aa: CASRLAGGVEQFF